This paragraph reports one T cell receptor beta chain. This specimen belongs to a study of T-cell reconstitution after alpha-beta-depleted transplantation in children. Construction of the TCRbeta library involved unique molecular identifiers. TCRdb re-analysed the PCR reads in MiXCR, keeping a single row per CDR3 protein. The repertoire holds about 500,000 distinct CDR3 sequences, with around a third as singletons. There are 13 residues in the CDR3. Between the trimmed V and J ends, which lost 5 bases and 8 bases, there was a span of 16 bases. Germline V CDR1 and CDR2: SQVTM, ANQGSEA. V usage is TRBV29-1 and J usage is TRBJ2-1, with no clear D. Sequenced here: PBMCs from the stem cell graft donor, sampled from the stem cell graft. This TCR derives from a human donor who donated a stem cell graft to a child with aplastic anemia. The CDR3 loop reads CSVSKLGSDEQFF. CDR3 nucleotide sequence: TGCAGCGTTTCTAAGCTAGGCAGCGATGAGCAGTTCTTC.